A single TCR beta chain is shown here with its context. The CDR3 contains 14 residues. Germline CDR1 is SEHNR and CDR2 is FQNEAQ (reference sequence). The V and J ends lost 6 bases and 3 bases, in that order; junction bases with no gene match: 8. In the original analysis: Nucleated cell counts were estimated from reference gene primer amplification. The data were produced by immunoSEQ multiplex PCR, yet TCRdb's version contains in-frame clones alone and is incomplete. V, J and clone size were drawn from that table, and D and trimming were deduced from the DNA. The sample holds about 8,300 clones; approximately 88% are singletons and the top ten take roughly 9.9%. The entry originates in a study of blood T cell repertoires in COVID-19.

The clonotype comes from a human donor in a cohort sampled during active COVID-19. The chain is built from TRBV7-9 and TRBJ2-7, with TRBD1 matching 7 bases. Sequenced sample: peripheral blood. The CDR3 is CASRPDRFDYEQYF. The CDR3 nucleotides are TGTGCCAGCAGACCGGACAGGTTCGACTACGAGCAGTACTTC.